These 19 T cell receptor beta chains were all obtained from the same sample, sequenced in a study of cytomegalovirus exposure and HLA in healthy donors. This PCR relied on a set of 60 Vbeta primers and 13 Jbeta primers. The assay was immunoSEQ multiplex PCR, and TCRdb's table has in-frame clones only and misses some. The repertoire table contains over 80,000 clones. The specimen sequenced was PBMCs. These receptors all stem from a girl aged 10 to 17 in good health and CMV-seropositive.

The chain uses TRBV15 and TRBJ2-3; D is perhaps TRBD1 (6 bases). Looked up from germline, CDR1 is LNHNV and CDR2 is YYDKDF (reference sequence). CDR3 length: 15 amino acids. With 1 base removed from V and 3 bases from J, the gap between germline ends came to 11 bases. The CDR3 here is CATSRGTAWTDTQYF. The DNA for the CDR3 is TGTGCCACCAGCAGAGGGACAGCGTGGACAGATACGCAGTATTTT. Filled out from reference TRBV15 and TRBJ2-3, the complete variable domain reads DAMVIQNPRYQVTQFGKPVTLSCSQTLNHNVMYWYQQKSSQAPKLLFHYYDKDFNNEADTPDNFQSRRPNTSFCFLDIRSPGLGDTAMYLCATSRGTAWTDTQYFGPGTRLTVL.

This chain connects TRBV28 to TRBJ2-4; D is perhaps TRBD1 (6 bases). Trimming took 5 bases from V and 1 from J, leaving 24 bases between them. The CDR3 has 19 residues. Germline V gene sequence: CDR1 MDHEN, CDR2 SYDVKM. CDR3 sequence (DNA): TGTGCCAGCAGTCCGCCCCTGACAGGCGCGGCCCCCGCCAAAAACATTCAGTACTTC. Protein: CASSPPLTGAAPAKNIQYF.

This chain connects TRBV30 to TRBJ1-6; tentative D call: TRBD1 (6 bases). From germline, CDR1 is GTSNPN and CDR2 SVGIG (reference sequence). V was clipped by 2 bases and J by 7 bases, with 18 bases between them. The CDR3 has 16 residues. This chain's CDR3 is CAWSSVTGTTNSPLHF. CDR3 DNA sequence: TGTGCCTGGAGTTCTGTCACCGGGACAACCAATTCACCCCTCCACTTT.

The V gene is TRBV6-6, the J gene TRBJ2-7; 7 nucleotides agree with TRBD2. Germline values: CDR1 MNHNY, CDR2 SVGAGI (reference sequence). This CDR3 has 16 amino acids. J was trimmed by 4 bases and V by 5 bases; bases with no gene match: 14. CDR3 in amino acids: CASSPRLVGGRYEQYV. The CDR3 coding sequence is TGTGCCAGCAGTCCTCGCCTCGTGGGAGGGAGATACGAGCAGTACGTC.

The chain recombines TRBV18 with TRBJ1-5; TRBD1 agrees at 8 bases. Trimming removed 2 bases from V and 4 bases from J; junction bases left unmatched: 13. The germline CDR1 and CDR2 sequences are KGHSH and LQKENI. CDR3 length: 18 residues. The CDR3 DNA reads TGTGCCAGCTCACCAAGGCAGGGGGCGAAGAGTCCAAATCAGCCCCAGCATTTT. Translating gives CASSPRQGAKSPNQPQHF.

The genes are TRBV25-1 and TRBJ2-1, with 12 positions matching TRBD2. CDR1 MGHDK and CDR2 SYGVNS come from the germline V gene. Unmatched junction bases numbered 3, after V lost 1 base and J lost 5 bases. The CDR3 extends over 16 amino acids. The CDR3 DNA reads TGTGCCAGCAGTGAATCGAGGACTAGCGGGGACAATGAGCAGTTCTTC. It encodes CASSESRTSGDNEQFF.

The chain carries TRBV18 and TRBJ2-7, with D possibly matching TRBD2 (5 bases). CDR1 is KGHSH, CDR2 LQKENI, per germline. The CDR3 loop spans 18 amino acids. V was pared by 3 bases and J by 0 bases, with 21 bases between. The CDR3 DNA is TGTGCCAGCTCACCCGCAAAAGGATCGGGGTTACCCTCCTACGAGCAGTACTTC. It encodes CASSPAKGSGLPSYEQYF.

The CDR3 is CASSLAGRREETQYF. DNA for the CDR3: TGTGCCAGCAGCTTAGCCGGCCGGAGAGAAGAGACCCAGTACTTC. The J gene is TRBJ2-5, the V gene TRBV7-6, with no clear D. The CDR3 consists of 15 residues. The germline V gene has CDR1 SGHVS and CDR2 FNYEAQ. Trimming removed 0 bases from V and 3 bases from J, with 11 bases in between.

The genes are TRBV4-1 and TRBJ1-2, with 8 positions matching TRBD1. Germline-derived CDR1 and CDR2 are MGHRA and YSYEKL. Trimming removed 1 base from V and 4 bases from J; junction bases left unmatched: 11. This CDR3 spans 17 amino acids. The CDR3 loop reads CASSQVIGQGLFYGYTF. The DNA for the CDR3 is TGCGCCAGCAGCCAAGTAATCGGACAGGGTCTTTTCTATGGCTACACCTTC.

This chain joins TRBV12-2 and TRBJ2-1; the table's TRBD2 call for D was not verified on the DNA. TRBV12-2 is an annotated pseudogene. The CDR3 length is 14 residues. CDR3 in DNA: TGTGCAAGTCGCTTTATGTGCTCCTACAATGAGCAGTTCTTC. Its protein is CASRFMCSYNEQFF.

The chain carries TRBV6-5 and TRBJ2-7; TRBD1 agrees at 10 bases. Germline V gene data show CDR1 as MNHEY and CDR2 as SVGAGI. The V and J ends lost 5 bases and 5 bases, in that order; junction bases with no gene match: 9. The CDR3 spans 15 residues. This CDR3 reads CASSPSGTGVDEQYF. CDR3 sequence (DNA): TGTGCCAGCAGTCCCTCCGGGACAGGGGTTGACGAGCAGTACTTC.

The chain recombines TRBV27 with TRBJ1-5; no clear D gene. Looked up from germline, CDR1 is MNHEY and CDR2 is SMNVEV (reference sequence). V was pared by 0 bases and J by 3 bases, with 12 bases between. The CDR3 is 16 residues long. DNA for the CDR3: TGTGCCAGCAGTTTATCCTTCGGGTTTCCCAATCAGCCCCAGCATTTT. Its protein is CASSLSFGFPNQPQHF.

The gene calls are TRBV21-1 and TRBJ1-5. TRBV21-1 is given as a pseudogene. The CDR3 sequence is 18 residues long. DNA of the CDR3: TGTGCCAGCAGCAAAGGGGCCCTCGGGAAAAGCAGCAATCAGCCCCAGCATTTT. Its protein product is CASSKGALGKSSNQPQHF.

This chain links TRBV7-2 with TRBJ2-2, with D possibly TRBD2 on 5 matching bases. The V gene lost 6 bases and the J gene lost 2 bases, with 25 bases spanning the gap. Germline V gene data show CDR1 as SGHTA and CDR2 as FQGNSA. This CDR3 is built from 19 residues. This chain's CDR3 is CASRDTSLALGRNTGELFF. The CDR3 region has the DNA TGTGCCAGCAGAGATACATCGCTAGCTTTAGGACGTAACACCGGGGAGCTGTTTTTT. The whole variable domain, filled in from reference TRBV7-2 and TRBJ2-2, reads GAGVSQSPSNKVTEKGKDVELRCDPISGHTALYWYRQSLGQGLEFLIYFQGNSAPDKSGLPSDRFSAERTGGSVSTLTIQRTQQEDSAVYLCASRDTSLALGRNTGELFFGEGSRLTVL.

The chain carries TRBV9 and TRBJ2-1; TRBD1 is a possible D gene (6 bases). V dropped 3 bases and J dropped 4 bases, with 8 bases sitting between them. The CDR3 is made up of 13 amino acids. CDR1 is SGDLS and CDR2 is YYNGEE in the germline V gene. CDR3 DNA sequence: TGTGCCAGCAGCGACAGGGTTTACAATGAGCAGTTCTTC. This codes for CASSDRVYNEQFF.

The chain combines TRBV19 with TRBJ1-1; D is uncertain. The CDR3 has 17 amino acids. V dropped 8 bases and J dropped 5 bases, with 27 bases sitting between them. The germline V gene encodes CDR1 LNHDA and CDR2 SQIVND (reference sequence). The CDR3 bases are TGTGCCAGTCAAAATATTGGGTTGGCTACCGTCAGGACTGAAGCTTTCTTT. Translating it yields CASQNIGLATVRTEAFF.

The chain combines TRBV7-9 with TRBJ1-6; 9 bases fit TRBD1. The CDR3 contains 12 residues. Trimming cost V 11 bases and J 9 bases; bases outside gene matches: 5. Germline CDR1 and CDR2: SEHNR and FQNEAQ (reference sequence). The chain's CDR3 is CAVQGALSPLHF. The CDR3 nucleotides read TGTGCCGTACAGGGGGCTCTTTCACCCCTCCACTTT.

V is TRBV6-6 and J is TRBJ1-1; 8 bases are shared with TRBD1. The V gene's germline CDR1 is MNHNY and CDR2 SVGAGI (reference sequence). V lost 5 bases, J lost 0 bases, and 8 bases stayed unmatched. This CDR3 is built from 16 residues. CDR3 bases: TGTGCCAGCAGTGTAGGACAGGGTTTCATGAACACTGAAGCTTTCTTT. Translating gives CASSVGQGFMNTEAFF.

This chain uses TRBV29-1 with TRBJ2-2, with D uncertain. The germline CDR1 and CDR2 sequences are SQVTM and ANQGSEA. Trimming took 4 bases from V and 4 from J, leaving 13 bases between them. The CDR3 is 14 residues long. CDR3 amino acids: CSVVWQALTGELFF. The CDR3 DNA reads TGCAGCGTTGTATGGCAGGCCCTCACCGGGGAGCTGTTTTTT.